Listed below are T cell receptor beta chains from one sample, sequenced in a study of cytomegalovirus exposure and HLA in healthy donors. Assay: immunoSEQ multiplex PCR; the TCRdb copy retains only in-frame clones and omits some. The sample has 150,000 to 200,000 clones; 73% are singletons. Sequencing input: PBMCs. The receptors here all came from a woman between 18 and 30 years old in good health and CMV-seropositive. CDR3s include the opening cysteine and the closing phenylalanine or tryptophan. Fields, in order: D gene, J gene, clone size, V gene, CDR3 DNA, CDR3 protein. D genes are given only for firm matches. Clone sizes are given selectively: once, few, many, or a class where the clone is expanded.

>TRBD2|TRBJ2-5|many|TRBV6-1
TGTGCCAGCAGTGAACTAGCGGGGGGGCAAGAGACCCAGTACTTC
CASSELAGGQETQYF
>TRBD2|TRBJ2-3|NA|TRBV7-2
TGTGCCAGCAGCTTAGTTGTGCGGGGGGGAGGCACAGATACGCAGTATTTT
CASSLVVRGGGTDTQYF
>TRBD1|TRBJ2-7|NA|TRBV19
TGTGCCAGTAGTGTCGGACAGGTGAGCTCCTACGAGCAGTACTTC
CASSVGQVSSYEQYF
>NA|TRBJ1-2|NA|TRBV19
TGTGCCAGTAGTAAGTACGCGGAGGGCTATGGCTACACCTTC
CASSKYAEGYGYTF
>NA|TRBJ2-2|few|TRBV4-1
TGCGCCAGCAGCAAAAGAGTAGGGGGCGGGGAGCTGTTTTTT
CASSKRVGGGELFF
>NA|TRBJ1-1|once|TRBV15
TGTGCCACCAGCCCTAACTCCGGGGGTGGAGCTTTCTTT
CATSPNSGGGAFF
>NA|TRBJ1-5|NA|TRBV7-3
TGTGCCAGCAGCCCAACCCGGGGGGATAGCAATCAGCCCCAGCATTTT
CASSPTRGDSNQPQHF
>NA|TRBJ2-7|NA|TRBV5-6
TGTGCCAGCAGCACTCCTGGGAGATACGAGCAGTACTTC
CASSTPGRYEQYF
>TRBD1|TRBJ2-1|few|TRBV9
TGTGCCAGCAGGAGTACCGGGACAGGGGCTACTGAGCAGTTCTTC
CASRSTGTGATEQFF
>NA|TRBJ2-7|NA|TRBV27
TGTGCCAGCAGTTTATTTGCAGGGTCACTACCCTACGAGCAGTACTTC
CASSLFAGSLPYEQYF
>NA|TRBJ2-2|once|TRBV28
TGTGCCAGCAGTGGCGGGGCAGGGCAAACCGGGGAGCTGTTTTTT
CASSGGAGQTGELFF
>NA|TRBJ1-1|NA|TRBV4-2
TGTGCCAGCAGCCAGAATGATCTCGGGGAGACTGAAGCTTTCTTT
CASSQNDLGETEAFF
>NA|TRBJ2-3|NA|TRBV30
TGTGCCTGGACTACAGGGATTATACGGGACATAAGCACAGATACGCAGTATTTT
CAWTTGIIRDISTDTQYF
>TRBD1|TRBJ2-7|once|TRBV19
TGTGCCAGTAGTCCCCGGGACAGTTGGGACCACGAGCAGTACTTC
CASSPRDSWDHEQYF
>TRBD1|TRBJ1-1|few|TRBV7-3
TGTGCCAGCAGCGACAGGGGGCGGTCTGAAGCTTTCTTT
CASSDRGRSEAFF
>TRBD1|TRBJ1-4|NA|TRBV18
TGTGCCAGCTCACAGAGGACAGGGCATGCGTCACGGGATGAAAAACTGTTTTTT
CASSQRTGHASRDEKLFF
>TRBD2|TRBJ2-3|once|TRBV9
TGTGCCAGCAGCGTAGCTAGCGGGGCTACAGATACGCAGTATTTT
CASSVASGATDTQYF
>NA|TRBJ2-7|once|TRBV2
TGTGCCAGCAACAGGGATTCCTACGAGCAGTACTTC
CASNRDSYEQYF
>NA|TRBJ2-3|few|TRBV7-3
TGTGCCAGCAGCAATTCTGGAGTCCAATCGGATACGCAGTATTTT
CASSNSGVQSDTQYF
>TRBD2|TRBJ2-2|once|TRBV6-4
TGTGCCAGCAGCCCGCGGGGGGCGAACACCGGGGAGCTGTTTTTT
CASSPRGANTGELFF
>NA|TRBJ1-5|NA|TRBV2
TGTGCCAGCAGTGATAGGTCCGGCAGGTACAATCAGCCCCAGCATTTT
CASSDRSGRYNQPQHF
>NA|TRBJ1-6|NA|TRBV4-1
TGCGCCAGCAGCCAAGATCCACATAATAATTCACCCCTCCACTTT
CASSQDPHNNSPLHF
>NA|TRBJ1-1|NA|TRBV6-5
TGTGCCAGCAGTTCGTTGACGGGGAACACTGAAGCTTTCTTT
CASSSLTGNTEAFF
>NA|TRBJ2-3|NA|TRBV9
TGTGCCAGCAGCGTAGATAGCGCCGGCGGGACAGATACGCAGTATTTT
CASSVDSAGGTDTQYF
>TRBD2|TRBJ2-3|NA|TRBV4-1
TGCGCCAGCAGCCAAGTGTTGAGCGGGGTCTCAGATACGCAGTATTTT
CASSQVLSGVSDTQYF
>NA|TRBJ1-3|NA|TRBV30
TGTGCCTGGAGTCGGGGCTCTGGAAACACCATATATTTT
CAWSRGSGNTIYF
>NA|TRBJ1-5|NA|TRBV4-3
TGCGCCAGCAGCCAAGGTACAGAGCTAGGGGAGCCCCAGCATTTT
CASSQGTELGEPQHF
>NA|TRBJ1-1|few|TRBV11-2
TGTGCCAGCAGCCTCGCCAGGGCGAACACTGAAGCTTTCTTT
CASSLARANTEAFF
>NA|TRBJ1-1|NA|TRBV7-3
TGTGCCAGCAGCCCGCTGGACAGGAACACTGAAGCTTTCTTT
CASSPLDRNTEAFF
>NA|TRBJ1-4|NA|TRBV7-6
TGTGCCAGCAGCTCAGACCCAGGGCATAATGAAAAACTGTTTTTT
CASSSDPGHNEKLFF
>TRBD1|TRBJ2-2|NA|TRBV29-1
TGCAGCGTACAGGGGCTTTCGAACACCGGGGAGCTGTTTTTT
CSVQGLSNTGELFF
>TRBD2|TRBJ2-3|NA|TRBV5-4
TGTGCCAGCAGCTCTAAGACTAGCGGGGCCGGCACAGATACGCAGTATTTT
CASSSKTSGAGTDTQYF
>TRBD1|TRBJ2-4|NA|TRBV29-1
TGCAGCGTCTGCAAGGGGGCTACCAAAAACATTCAGTACTTC
CSVCKGATKNIQYF
>NA|TRBJ2-2|few|TRBV4-1
TGCGCCAGCAGCCAAGCGAATCTAGTTAGCTCCGGGGAGCTGTTTTTT
CASSQANLVSSGELFF
>TRBD1|TRBJ1-1|few|TRBV5-1
TGCGCCACATCGAAGGGGGCAAACACTGAAGCTTTCTTT
CATSKGANTEAFF
>NA|TRBJ1-1|few|TRBV13
TGTGCCAGCAGACAGCAGAACACTGAAGCTTTCTTT
CASRQQNTEAFF
>NA|TRBJ1-2|NA|TRBV6-4
TGTGCCAGCAGTCCCGACAGGAACTATGGCTACACCTTC
CASSPDRNYGYTF
>TRBD1|TRBJ2-2|NA|TRBV7-3
TGTGCCTGCAGATGGGACAGTAACACCGGGGAGCTGTTTTTT
CACRWDSNTGELFF
>TRBD1|TRBJ2-3|NA|TRBV7-9
TGTGCCAGCAGTCGAGGACAGGGACCCGATACGCAGTATTTT
CASSRGQGPDTQYF
>TRBD1|TRBJ1-2|once|TRBV19
TGTGCCAGTAGTATAATGGCAGGGGGTTATGGCTACACCTTC
CASSIMAGGYGYTF
>NA|TRBJ1-5|NA|TRBV12-2
TGTGCAAGTCGCTACCGCAGGGAGGGATTACGACGGCATCAGCCCCAGCATTTT
CASRYRREGLRRHQPQHF
>TRBD1|TRBJ2-6|NA|TRBV30
TGTGCCGTAGACAGGGGCTCTGGGGCCAACGTCCTGACTTTC
CAVDRGSGANVLTF